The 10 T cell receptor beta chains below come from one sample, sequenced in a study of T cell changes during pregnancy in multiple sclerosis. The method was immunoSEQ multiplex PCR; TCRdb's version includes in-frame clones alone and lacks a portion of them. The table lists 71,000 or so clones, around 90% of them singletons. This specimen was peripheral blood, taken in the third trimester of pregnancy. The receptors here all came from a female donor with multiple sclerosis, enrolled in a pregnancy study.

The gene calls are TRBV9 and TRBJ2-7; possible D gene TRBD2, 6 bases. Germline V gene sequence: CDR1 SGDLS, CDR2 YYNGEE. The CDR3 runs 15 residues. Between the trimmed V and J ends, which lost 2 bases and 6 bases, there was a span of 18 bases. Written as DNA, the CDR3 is TGTGCCAGCAGCGTCGAACCTCAAACCGGGGGCGAGCAGTACTTC. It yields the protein CASSVEPQTGGEQYF.

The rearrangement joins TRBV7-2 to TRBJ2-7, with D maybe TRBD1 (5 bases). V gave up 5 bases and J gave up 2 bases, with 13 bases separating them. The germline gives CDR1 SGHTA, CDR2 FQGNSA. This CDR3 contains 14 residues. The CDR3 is CASSPPTATYEQYF. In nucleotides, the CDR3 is TGTGCCAGCAGCCCACCGACAGCTACCTACGAGCAGTACTTC. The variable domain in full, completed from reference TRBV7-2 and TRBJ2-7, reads GAGVSQSPSNKVTEKGKDVELRCDPISGHTALYWYRQSLGQGLEFLIYFQGNSAPDKSGLPSDRFSAERTGGSVSTLTIQRTQQEDSAVYLCASSPPTATYEQYFGPGTRLTVT.

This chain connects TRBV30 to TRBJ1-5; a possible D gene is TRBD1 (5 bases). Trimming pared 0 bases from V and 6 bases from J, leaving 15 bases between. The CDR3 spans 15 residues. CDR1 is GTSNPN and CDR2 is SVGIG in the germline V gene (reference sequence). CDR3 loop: CAWSVSGGIVQPQHF. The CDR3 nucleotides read TGTGCCTGGAGTGTATCCGGGGGTATTGTTCAGCCCCAGCATTTT.

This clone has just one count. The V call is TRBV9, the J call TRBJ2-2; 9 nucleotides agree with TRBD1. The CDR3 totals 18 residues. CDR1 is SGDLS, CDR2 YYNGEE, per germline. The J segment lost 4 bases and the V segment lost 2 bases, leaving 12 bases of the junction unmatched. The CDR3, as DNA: TGTGCCAGCAGCGTTTTTACAGGGGGCTTATCCTTCACCGGGGAGCTGTTTTTT. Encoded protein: CASSVFTGGLSFTGELFF.

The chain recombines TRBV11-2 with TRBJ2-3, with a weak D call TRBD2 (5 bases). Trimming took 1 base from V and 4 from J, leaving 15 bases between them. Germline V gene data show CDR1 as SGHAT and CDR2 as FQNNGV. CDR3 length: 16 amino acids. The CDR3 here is CASSLVVGKVSDTQYF. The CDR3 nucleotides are TGTGCCAGCAGCTTAGTGGTCGGGAAAGTTTCAGATACGCAGTATTTT.

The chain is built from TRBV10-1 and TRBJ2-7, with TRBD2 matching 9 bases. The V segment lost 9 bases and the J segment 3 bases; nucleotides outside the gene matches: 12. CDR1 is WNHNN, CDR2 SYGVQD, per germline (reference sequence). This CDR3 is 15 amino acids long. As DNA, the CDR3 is TGCGCCAGTACGATGAGACTAGCGGCTCTCTACGAGCAGTACTTC. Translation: CASTMRLAALYEQYF.

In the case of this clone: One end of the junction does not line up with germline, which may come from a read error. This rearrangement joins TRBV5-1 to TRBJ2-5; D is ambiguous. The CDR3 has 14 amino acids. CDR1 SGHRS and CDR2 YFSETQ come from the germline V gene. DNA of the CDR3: TGCGCCAGCAGCTGGGCCCACCACCAGGAGACCCAGTACTTC. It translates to CASSWAHHQETQYF.

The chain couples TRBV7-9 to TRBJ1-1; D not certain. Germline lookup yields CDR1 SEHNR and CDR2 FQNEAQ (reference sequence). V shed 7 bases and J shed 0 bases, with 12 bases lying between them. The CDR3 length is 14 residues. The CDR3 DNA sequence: TGTGCCAGCACCCCACCGGTGGTGAACACTGAAGCTTTCTTT. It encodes CASTPPVVNTEAFF.

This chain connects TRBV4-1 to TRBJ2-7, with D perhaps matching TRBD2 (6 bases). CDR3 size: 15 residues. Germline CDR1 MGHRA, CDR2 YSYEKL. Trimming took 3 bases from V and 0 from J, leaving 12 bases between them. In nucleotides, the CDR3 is TGCGCCAGCAGCCAGGACTACAGAGCCTCCTACGAGCAGTACTTC. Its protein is CASSQDYRASYEQYF.

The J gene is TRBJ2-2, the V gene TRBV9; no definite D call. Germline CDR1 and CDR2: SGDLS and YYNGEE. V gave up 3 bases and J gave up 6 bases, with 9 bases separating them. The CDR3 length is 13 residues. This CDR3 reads CASSGLGPGELFF. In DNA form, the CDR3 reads TGTGCCAGCAGCGGTCTTGGGCCCGGGGAGCTGTTTTTT.